The clone carrying this T cell receptor (beta chain) has a handful of counts. These data originate in a study of blood T cell repertoires in COVID-19. TCRdb's copy holds only in-frame clones and misses some; the assay was immunoSEQ multiplex PCR. The table includes about 72,000 clones, 82% detected once. The sequencing input was peripheral blood. The TCR sequence derives from a human donor in a cohort sampled during active COVID-19.

The CDR3 DNA is TGTGCCAGCAGTGTAGACAGGGGAGGAGGCTACACCTTC. It translates to CASSVDRGGGYTF. The chain joins TRBV2 to TRBJ1-2, with TRBD1 matching 8 bases. The CDR3 consists of 13 residues. Per germline, CDR1 SNHLY and CDR2 FYNNEI. V lost 4 bases and J lost 8; bases outside the gene matches: 6.